What follows is one T cell receptor beta chain and its context. The target antigen is unknown. The data stem from a study of T cell responses to AZD1222 COVID-19 vaccine. Findings of the study overall: Mostly white British, mostly female donors; authors suggested clonal diversity may be underestimated. Among those given AZD1222, only 6 or 7 were seropositive at baseline. Dominant at 160-218 and 743-854, vaccine-associated CD4 TCRs also spanned spike.

Assay used: immunoSEQ multiplex PCR; TCRdb lists only in-frame clones, some missing. The data show just under 90,000 clones, 70% to 90% seen once. In germline, CDR1 is MNHNY, CDR2 SVGAGI (reference sequence). Trimming removed 7 bases from V and 7 bases from J, with 16 bases in between. This CDR3 has 14 amino acids. This sequence originates from an adult in good health. J is TRBJ1-4 and V is TRBV6-6, with a tentative D call TRBD1 (5 bases). This specimen consisted of peripheral blood, obtained on day 0 of MenACWY control vaccination. The CDR3 region has the DNA TGTGCCAGCACCTCCGGGGGGACGGGTGAAAAACTGTTTTTT. Protein sequence: CASTSGGTGEKLFF.